These 27 T cell receptor beta chains share one sample of origin, sequenced in a study of blood T cell repertoires in COVID-19 (dated by TCRdb to the early 2020s). The library was generated by the immunoSEQ multiplex PCR assay. TCRdb provides this immuneACCESS table in a form limited to in-frame rearrangements. Some clones are lacking; in checked studies, under half of them reflect an unresolved V gene, and why the rest are absent is not known. The table for this sample lists about 170,000 clones; around four fifths of them were counted only once. 7.5% to 10% of the sample comes from the top ten. The sequencing input was peripheral blood. The receptors shown here come from a woman at least 80 years old with COVID-19, enrolled during active disease.

This chain links TRBV19 with TRBJ2-5; the match to TRBD2 covers 11 bases. The CDR3 runs 14 residues. The V and J ends lost 8 bases and 7 bases, in that order; junction bases with no gene match: 9. Germline CDR1 LNHDA, CDR2 SQIVND (reference sequence). The CDR3 DNA is TGTGCCAGTGTCCCTAGCGGGGGGCGAGGGACCCAGTACTTC. Its protein product is CASVPSGGRGTQYF.

The CDR3, as DNA: TGTGCCAGTAGTTCGTTGAGGGGGGGGCAAGGGACTGAAGCTTTCTTT. The encoded protein is CASSSLRGGQGTEAFF. The V and J genes are TRBV19 and TRBJ1-1; D possibly corresponds to TRBD1 (6 bases). Germline values: CDR1 LNHDA, CDR2 SQIVND (reference sequence). The CDR3 runs to 16 residues. V gave up 5 bases and J gave up 5 bases, with 21 bases separating them.

The rearrangement uses TRBV6-5 and TRBJ1-2; D is undetermined. The CDR3 sequence is 12 residues long. The germline CDR1 and CDR2 sequences are MNHEY and SVGAGI. The V end was cut by 5 bases, the J end by 4 bases, with 8 bases between. The CDR3 loop is CASSPGVYGYTF. CDR3 bases: TGTGCCAGCAGTCCCGGAGTCTATGGCTACACCTTC.

The chain uses TRBV21-1 and TRBJ2-3; TRBD2 was called by the table and not checked on the DNA. TRBV21-1 is a pseudogene. This CDR3 is built from 16 residues. This chain's CDR3 is CASSSSPGTPTDTQYF. The CDR3 DNA is TGTGCCAGCAGCAGCAGCCCCGGGACTCCCACAGATACGCAGTATTTT.

This chain's CDR3 is CAWSGLAGGPSYNEQFF. In DNA, the CDR3 is TGTGCCTGGAGCGGCCTTGCGGGGGGCCCCTCCTACAATGAGCAGTTCTTC. The chain is built from TRBV30 and TRBJ2-1, with 8 bases aligning to TRBD2. The CDR3 is 17 residues long. Per the germline V gene, CDR1 is GTSNPN and CDR2 is SVGIG (reference sequence). With 3 bases clipped from V and 0 bases from J, the junction kept 10 bases outside the gene matches.

CDR3 bases: TGTGCCAGCAGGCAGGGGTACACTGAAGCTTTCTTT. This encodes CASRQGYTEAFF. This chain uses TRBV28 with TRBJ1-1, with D possibly being TRBD1 (6 bases). Trimming pared 6 bases from V and 3 bases from J, leaving 8 bases between. CDR1 is MDHEN and CDR2 is SYDVKM in the germline V gene. CDR3 length: 12 amino acids.

This chain connects TRBV3-1 (or the pseudogene TRBV3-2) to TRBJ2-3; D gene uncertain. The germline V and J ends were trimmed by 6 bases and 5 bases, with 9 bases remaining between them. This CDR3 has 12 residues. Germline V gene lookup returns CDR1 LGHDT and CDR2 YNNKEL (reference sequence). The CDR3 DNA sequence: TGTGCCAGCAGGACGACGGGAGATACGCAGTATTTT. Encoded protein: CASRTTGDTQYF.

CDR3 loop: CASRRDSETQYF. CDR3 DNA sequence: TGTGCCAGCAGGCGGGACTCGGAGACCCAGTACTTC. This sequence joins TRBV2 and TRBJ2-5, with D possibly being TRBD2 (6 bases). The CDR3 contains 12 residues. The V and J ends lost 6 bases and 5 bases respectively, with 10 bases between them. The V gene's germline CDR1 is SNHLY and CDR2 FYNNEI.

The chain couples TRBV29-1 to TRBJ2-3; D may be TRBD2 (6 bases). CDR1 and CDR2 from the germline V gene are SQVTM and ANQGSEA. This CDR3 contains 13 residues. Trimming pared 7 bases from V and 2 bases from J, leaving 13 bases between. The CDR3 nucleotides are TGCAGCGCCTCGAGGCGGGACACAGATACGCAGTATTTT. It specifies CSASRRDTDTQYF.

A single count supports this clone. The genes are TRBV28 and TRBJ2-1, with 9 bases that match TRBD2. With V trimmed by 7 bases and J by 8 bases, 6 bases remained unmatched. This CDR3 contains 13 residues. Germline V lookup: CDR1 MDHEN, CDR2 SYDVKM. As DNA, the CDR3 is TGTGCCAGCACCATCGGGACTAGCTATGAGCAGTTCTTC. Translation gives CASTIGTSYEQFF.

V gene TRBV12-5 combines with J gene TRBJ2-3, with 7 bases matching TRBD1. Germline lookup yields CDR1 LGHNT and CDR2 FRNRAP. V lost 4 bases, J lost 6 bases, and 7 bases stayed unmatched. This CDR3 has 14 residues. The CDR3 coding sequence is TGTGCTAGTGGTTCTGCGACAGGGCTGGATACGCAGTATTTT. It yields the protein CASGSATGLDTQYF.

The V call is TRBV5-1, the J call TRBJ2-5, with 10 bases aligning to TRBD2. Germline V gene lookup returns CDR1 SGHRS and CDR2 YFSETQ. V was pared by 5 bases and J by 1 base, with 2 bases of the junction left unmatched. The CDR3 spans 14 residues. The CDR3 nucleotides read TGCGCCAGCAGAGTAGCGGGGGGCCAAGAGACCCAGTACTTC. The encoded protein is CASRVAGGQETQYF. Looking up the rest from reference TRBV5-1 and TRBJ2-5 gives the full variable domain: KAGVTQTPRYLIKTRGQQVTLSCSPISGHRSVSWYQQTPGQGLQFLFEYFSETQRNKGNFPGRFSGRQFSNSRSEMNVSTLELGDSALYLCASRVAGGQETQYFGPGTRLLVL.

This chain links TRBV6-5 with TRBJ2-2, with D unresolved. Germline V gene data show CDR1 as MNHEY and CDR2 as SVGAGI. Trimming took 6 bases from V and 6 from J, leaving 11 bases between them. The CDR3 consists of 13 residues. CDR3 protein: CASRLSHPGELFF. CDR3 sequence (DNA): TGTGCCAGCAGGCTTAGCCACCCCGGGGAGCTGTTTTTT.

The chain uses TRBV3-1 (or the pseudogene TRBV3-2) and TRBJ2-7, with 11 bases that match TRBD2. Germline CDR1 is LGHDT and CDR2 is YNNKEL (reference sequence). There are 18 residues in the CDR3. Trimming cost V 3 bases and J 0 bases; bases outside gene matches: 10. CDR3: CASSQVASGRTSSYEQYF. As DNA, the CDR3 is TGTGCCAGCAGCCAGGTGGCTAGCGGGAGGACAAGCTCCTACGAGCAGTACTTC.

CDR3 in amino acids: CASSLVESVAFF. CDR3 in DNA: TGTGCCAGCAGCTTAGTGGAGTCGGTGGCTTTCTTT. The chain carries TRBV11-2 and TRBJ1-1; D not resolved. With 1 base removed from V and 11 bases from J, the gap between germline ends came to 11 bases. CDR3 length: 12 amino acids. The germline gives CDR1 SGHAT, CDR2 FQNNGV.

The chain employs TRBV6-1 and TRBJ1-4, with D perhaps matching TRBD1 (6 bases). V was pared by 2 bases and J by 8 bases, with 15 bases between. The length of the CDR3 is 15 residues. Germline V gene lookup returns CDR1 MNHNS and CDR2 SASEGT. The CDR3 nucleotides are TGTGCCAGCAGTGAATGGGGGGGGCTGAGGGAAAAACTGTTTTTT. Its protein is CASSEWGGLREKLFF.

The chain employs TRBV12-2 and TRBJ1-3; the DNA was not used to check the table's D call, TRBD1. TRBV12-2 counts as a pseudogene. CDR3 length: 12 amino acids. The CDR3 sequence: CASRYWGHTIYF. CDR3 coding DNA: TGTGCAAGTCGCTACTGGGGGCACACCATATATTTT.

This chain connects TRBV5-4 to TRBJ2-3, with 8 bases that match TRBD2. J lost 2 bases, V lost 6 bases, and 8 bases had no gene match. Germline values: CDR1 SGHNT, CDR2 YYREEE (reference sequence). The CDR3 has 15 amino acids. The DNA of the CDR3 is TGTGCCAGCAACCGGGAGGGGGGGGACACAGATACGCAGTATTTT. The encoded protein is CASNREGGDTDTQYF.

The chain combines TRBV2 with TRBJ1-1; D perhaps matches TRBD1 (5 bases). Looked up from germline, CDR1 is SNHLY and CDR2 is FYNNEI. This CDR3 comprises 14 residues. Between the trimmed V and J ends, which lost 1 base and 3 bases, there was a span of 9 bases. CDR3 DNA: TGTGCCAGCAGTGAAGTCGGGACTTACACTGAAGCTTTCTTT. This translates into CASSEVGTYTEAFF.

The CDR3 sequence: CASSLAPGGQGNEKLFF. The CDR3 nucleotides are TGCGCCAGCAGCCTGGCGCCCGGTGGACAGGGAAATGAAAAACTGTTTTTT. The chain carries TRBV5-1 and TRBJ1-4; the match to TRBD1 covers 8 bases. There are 17 residues in the CDR3. Per germline, CDR1 SGHRS and CDR2 YFSETQ. The trim removed 4 bases at V and 5 bases at J, leaving 13 bases unmatched.

The chain couples TRBV9 to TRBJ2-6; D may be TRBD1 (5 bases). Germline V CDR1 and CDR2: SGDLS, YYNGEE. The CDR3 length is 15 residues. V lost 0 bases and J 1 base, leaving 5 bases between the germline ends. CDR3 coding DNA: TGTGCCAGCAGCGTAGAGGGGTCTGGGGCCAACGTCCTGACTTTC. It is translated as CASSVEGSGANVLTF.

The V call is TRBV12-3 or TRBV12-4, the J call TRBJ1-1, with D tentatively TRBD1 (5 bases). V lost 7 bases, J lost 5 bases, and 14 bases lay in between. The CDR3 sequence is 13 residues long. DNA of the CDR3: TGTGCCAGCAACCCACGGGGGTGGACTGAAGCTTTCTTT. This translates into CASNPRGWTEAFF.

This sequence joins TRBV7-3 and TRBJ2-2, with 12 bases that match TRBD2. J was trimmed by 5 bases and V by 5 bases; bases with no gene match: 3. This CDR3 comprises 15 residues. Germline V gene data show CDR1 as SGHTA and CDR2 as FQGTGA. This CDR3 reads CASSPGLAGTGELFF. CDR3 in DNA: TGTGCCAGCAGCCCAGGACTAGCGGGGACCGGGGAGCTGTTTTTT.

The sample holds one count of this clone. In DNA, the CDR3 is TGTGCCAGCAGGCGAGGGACTAGCGCTGTTCAAGGGCAAATTCAGTACTTC. Protein product: CASRRGTSAVQGQIQYF. This chain joins TRBV27 and TRBJ2-4; TRBD2 agrees at 10 bases. The CDR3 has 17 residues. Germline V gene lookup returns CDR1 MNHEY and CDR2 SMNVEV (reference sequence). The V gene end was trimmed by 6 bases and the J gene end by 10 bases; junction bases not matched to a gene: 18.

This chain uses TRBV7-9 with TRBJ1-2; no firm D call. Trimming shortened V by 8 bases and J by 4 bases, and 11 bases separated the two germline ends. The CDR3 extends over 12 amino acids. The germline V gene has CDR1 SEHNR and CDR2 FQNEAQ (reference sequence). In nucleotides, the CDR3 is TGTGCCAGCGGGAGGAGTGGCTATGGCTACACCTTC. As protein: CASGRSGYGYTF. Full variable domain (remainder filled in from reference TRBV7-9 and TRBJ1-2): DTGVSQNPRHKITKRGQNVTFRCDPISEHNRLYWYRQTLGQGPEFLTYFQNEAQLEKSRLLSDRFSAERPKGSFSTLEIQRTEQGDSAMYLCASGRSGYGYTFGSGTRLTVV.

This chain joins TRBV5-1 and TRBJ1-4; 7 bases are a match to TRBD1. CDR3 length: 14 amino acids. J gave up 5 bases and V 4 bases, and 5 bases lay outside the gene matches. Germline CDR1 reads SGHRS; CDR2 reads YFSETQ. In DNA, the CDR3 is TGCGCCAGCAGCCAGGGACAGCTAAATGAAAAACTGTTTTTT. This gives the protein CASSQGQLNEKLFF.

The rearrangement links TRBV4-1 to TRBJ2-7; TRBD1 is a possible D gene (5 bases). Germline CDR1 and CDR2: MGHRA and YSYEKL. This CDR3 is 15 amino acids long. V lost 0 bases and J 11 bases, leaving 20 bases between the germline ends. As DNA, the CDR3 is TGCGCCAGCAGCCAAGAACTCGGTGGCACCCCCAGGGAGTACTTC. Protein sequence: CASSQELGGTPREYF.